This T cell receptor (beta chain) was identified during a study of OX40 agonist ivuxolimab in advanced cancers. Study context: Patients were infused with ivuxolimab every 2 weeks at 0.01 to 10 mg/kg. Mean age around 60 years, range roughly 20 to 85; approximately 83% male.

Broader study findings: Relative to CD4+ cells, CD8+ T cells on average had more expanded clones.

The CDR3 runs 15 residues. Germline lookup yields CDR1 SGDLS and CDR2 YYNGEE. V was clipped by 3 bases and J by 3 bases; unmatched bases: 7. The repertoire was sequenced with immunoSEQ multiplex PCR; TCRdb's copy has only in-frame clones and lacks some. This sample has about 120,000 clones, with just over 90% found just once. In regard to this clone: Its specificity is not known.

No patient had autoimmune disease or received systemic immunosuppression. Specimen: CD4+ or CD8+ T cells sorted from blood, collected in a trial of the OX40 agonist ivuxolimab. This TCR came from an adult with an advanced solid tumor such as melanoma, head and neck, liver or kidney cancer. The J gene is TRBJ1-1, the V gene TRBV9; 8 bases are a match to TRBD1. As DNA, the CDR3 is TGTGCCAGCAGCGGCCGACAGGGGAGGGACACTGAAGCTTTCTTT. Its translation is CASSGRQGRDTEAFF. The full variable domain, completed using reference TRBV9 and TRBJ1-1, is DSGVTQTPKHLITATGQRVTLRCSPRSGDLSVYWYQQSLDQGLQFLIQYYNGEERAKGNILERFSAQQFPDLHSELNLSSLELGDSALYFCASSGRQGRDTEAFFGQGTRLTVV.